The present T cell receptor beta chain was sequenced within a study of T cell responses to AZD1222 COVID-19 vaccine. Germline lookup yields CDR1 LGHNA and CDR2 YSLEER. Trimming took 1 base from V and 2 from J, leaving 12 bases between them. This CDR3 contains 16 residues. Comments on this clone: What it binds is unknown.

Data came from immunoSEQ multiplex PCR; TCRdb stores just in-frame clones and leaves some out. Here the sample spans 100,000 to 150,000 clones, roughly 87% being singletons. General study points: As reported, nearly half of all spike-specific TCRs target variant regions that are unmutated.

The sample here was peripheral blood, taken on day 0 of AZD1222 vaccination. The sequence derives from an adult in good health. The V call is TRBV4-3, the J call TRBJ2-4; D gene uncertain. CDR3 sequence reads: CASSQGVDGPKNIQYF. The CDR3 coding sequence is TGCGCCAGCAGCCAAGGGGTTGACGGCCCCAAAAACATTCAGTACTTC.